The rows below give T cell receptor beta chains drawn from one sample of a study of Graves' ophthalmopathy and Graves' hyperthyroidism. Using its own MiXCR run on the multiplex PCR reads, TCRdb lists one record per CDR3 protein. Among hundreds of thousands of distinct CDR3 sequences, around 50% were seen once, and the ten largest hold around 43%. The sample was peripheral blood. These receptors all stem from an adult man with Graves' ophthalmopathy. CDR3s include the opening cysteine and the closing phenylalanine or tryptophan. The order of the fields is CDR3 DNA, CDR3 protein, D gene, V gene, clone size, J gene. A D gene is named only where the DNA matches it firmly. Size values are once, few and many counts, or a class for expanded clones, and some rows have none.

DNA: TGTGCCAGCAGCCAGTCTGGGAATCAGCCCCAGCATTTT
CDR3: CASSQSGNQPQHF
D: NA
V: TRBV9
size: NA
J: TRBJ1-5

DNA: TGCGCCAGCAGCCAAGACGGGACAGGGAACACTGAAGCTTTCTTT
CDR3: CASSQDGTGNTEAFF
D: TRBD1
V: TRBV4-1
size: few
J: TRBJ1-1

DNA: TGCAGCTTAGAACCGGGGAACACTGAAGCTTTCTTT
CDR3: CSLEPGNTEAFF
D: NA
V: TRBV29-1
size: NA
J: TRBJ1-1

DNA: TGTGCCACCAGTGAAGGGACAGACCTGGGCTACACCTTC
CDR3: CATSEGTDLGYTF
D: TRBD1
V: TRBV24-1
size: few
J: TRBJ1-2

DNA: TGTGCCAGCAGCGCACCGGGAGTAGGGCCCCGGGAGACCCAGTACTTC
CDR3: CASSAPGVGPRETQYF
D: NA
V: TRBV12-3/TRBV12-4
size: NA
J: TRBJ2-5

DNA: TGTGCCAGCAGCATCCCTGGGAGGGTAGAGACCCAGTACTTC
CDR3: CASSIPGRVETQYF
D: TRBD2
V: TRBV7-2
size: NA
J: TRBJ2-5

DNA: TGCAGCGTTGTCTCCGGATCCTACGAGCAGTACTTC
CDR3: CSVVSGSYEQYF
D: NA
V: TRBV29-1
size: few
J: TRBJ2-7

DNA: TGTGCTAGCAGCTTCCGGCCCCAAGAGACCCAGTACTTC
CDR3: CASSFRPQETQYF
D: NA
V: TRBV7-7
size: NA
J: TRBJ2-5

DNA: TGTGCCAGCAGTTTTGACAGGCGCAATCAGCCCCAGCATTTT
CDR3: CASSFDRRNQPQHF
D: NA
V: TRBV28
size: NA
J: TRBJ1-5

DNA: TGTGCCAGCAGTTCGGGGGCCGTTCAGCCCCAGCATTTT
CDR3: CASSSGAVQPQHF
D: NA
V: TRBV12-3/TRBV12-4
size: NA
J: TRBJ1-5

DNA: TGTGCCACCAGTGATCCCCGGGACAGGGACAATGAGCAGTTCTTC
CDR3: CATSDPRDRDNEQFF
D: TRBD1
V: TRBV24-1
size: NA
J: TRBJ2-1

DNA: TGTGCCAGCAGTTACCCATCCGGGACAGGGAGTACCTACGAGCAGTACTTC
CDR3: CASSYPSGTGSTYEQYF
D: TRBD1
V: TRBV10-3
size: NA
J: TRBJ2-7

DNA: TGTGCCAGCAGCGGACAGTTGGATTCACCCCTCCACTTT
CDR3: CASSGQLDSPLHF
D: NA
V: TRBV3-1
size: few
J: TRBJ1-6

DNA: TGTGCCAGTAACACCCCGGACAGCAACACCATATATTTT
CDR3: CASNTPDSNTIYF
D: NA
V: TRBV19
size: NA
J: TRBJ1-3

DNA: TGCAGTGCTAGAGATCCGGGCAGGGGGGTCAACACTGAAGCTTTCTTT
CDR3: CSARDPGRGVNTEAFF
D: TRBD1
V: TRBV20-1
size: NA
J: TRBJ1-1

DNA: TGTGCCAGCAGTTTTCCAGGGTCGGGAGGGCCGGTTTTC
CDR3: CASSFPGSGGPVF
D: TRBD2
V: TRBV12-3/TRBV12-4
size: NA
J: TRBJ2-5

DNA: TGCAGTGCTAGTAATTCCGGGAACACTGAAGCTTTCTTT
CDR3: CSASNSGNTEAFF
D: NA
V: TRBV20-1
size: NA
J: TRBJ1-1

DNA: TGTGCCAGCAGCTTAGTGGAATTCTCCTACGAGCAGTACTTC
CDR3: CASSLVEFSYEQYF
D: NA
V: TRBV7-9
size: NA
J: TRBJ2-7

DNA: TGTGCCAGCAGCTCCGGGACTAGCGGGAGATTCGCCTACGAGCAGTACTTC
CDR3: CASSSGTSGRFAYEQYF
D: TRBD2
V: TRBV7-3
size: NA
J: TRBJ2-7

DNA: TGTGCCAGCAGCCAAACCTTATTGCACACCGAGGAGCTGTTTTTT
CDR3: CASSQTLLHTEELFF
D: NA
V: TRBV7-2
size: NA
J: TRBJ2-2

DNA: TGCAGCGTCCACGCGTCAGTTTCCGGAGAGACCCAGTACTTC
CDR3: CSVHASVSGETQYF
D: NA
V: TRBV29-1
size: few
J: TRBJ2-5

DNA: TGCGCCAGCAGCGCACACCCGGACAGCAATCAGCCCCAGCATTTT
CDR3: CASSAHPDSNQPQHF
D: NA
V: TRBV5-1
size: NA
J: TRBJ1-5

DNA: TGCAGCGTTCGCGGGACAGGGGGCCCCGGGGAGCTGTTTTTT
CDR3: CSVRGTGGPGELFF
D: TRBD1
V: TRBV29-1
size: NA
J: TRBJ2-2

DNA: TGTGCCAGCAGCTCCGGACAGTTCGCAGGAAACACCATATATTTT
CDR3: CASSSGQFAGNTIYF
D: NA
V: TRBV7-2
size: NA
J: TRBJ1-3

DNA: TGTGCCAGCAGCTTAGCCAGGGGGCATGAGGAGCAGTACTTC
CDR3: CASSLARGHEEQYF
D: TRBD1
V: TRBV7-9
size: NA
J: TRBJ2-7

DNA: TGTGCCAGCAGCTTGGGTCCGGTGAGCTATGGCTACACCTTC
CDR3: CASSLGPVSYGYTF
D: NA
V: TRBV5-4
size: NA
J: TRBJ1-2

DNA: TGTGCCAGCAGTGCCTCGAGGCGGTTACAAGAGACCCAGTACTTC
CDR3: CASSASRRLQETQYF
D: NA
V: TRBV25-1
size: few
J: TRBJ2-5

DNA: TGTGCCAGCAGCCAATTCTCTTGGCCGGGACGGTTGAACACCGGGGAGCTGTTTTTT
CDR3: CASSQFSWPGRLNTGELFF
D: NA
V: TRBV5-1
size: NA
J: TRBJ2-2

DNA: TGTGCCAGTGTTGGGGGCAGGGGAAATTCACCCCTCCACTTT
CDR3: CASVGGRGNSPLHF
D: NA
V: TRBV10-3
size: NA
J: TRBJ1-6

DNA: TGTGCCAGCAGCTCCAACCGGGCTGGGGCCAACGTCCTGACTTTC
CDR3: CASSSNRAGANVLTF
D: NA
V: TRBV7-6
size: NA
J: TRBJ2-6

DNA: TGCAGCCCGGACAGGGGAGGATCACCCCTCCACTTT
CDR3: CSPDRGGSPLHF
D: TRBD1
V: TRBV20-1
size: many
J: TRBJ1-6

DNA: TGCCCCAGCAGCTTGGAGGGCCCTCAAGAGACCCAGTACTTC
CDR3: CPSSLEGPQETQYF
D: NA
V: TRBV5-1
size: NA
J: TRBJ2-5

DNA: TGTGCCAGTAGTAGGGGGGACGGACCCTATGGCTACACCTTC
CDR3: CASSRGDGPYGYTF
D: NA
V: TRBV19
size: NA
J: TRBJ1-2

DNA: TGTGCCAGCAGGTTACAGTACGGCTACTACGAGCGGTACTTC
CDR3: CASRLQYGYYERYF
D: NA
V: TRBV5-4
size: NA
J: TRBJ2-7

DNA: TGCGCCAGCAGCCCCTCAACTGGGGGACAGATTTTTGCTTTCTTT
CDR3: CASSPSTGGQIFAFF
D: TRBD1
V: TRBV5-1
size: NA
J: TRBJ1-1

DNA: TGTGCCAGCAGCCTGACAGGGAGCAATCAGCCCCAGCATTTT
CDR3: CASSLTGSNQPQHF
D: TRBD1
V: TRBV12-3/TRBV12-4
size: few
J: TRBJ1-5

DNA: TGTGCCAGCAGCGATGGGGGGAGGGGACGAGAAAAACTGTTTTTT
CDR3: CASSDGGRGREKLFF
D: NA
V: TRBV5-4
size: many
J: TRBJ1-4

DNA: TGTGCCAGCAGCCCCTTAACGTATGAGGTGGCAAGACAGCCCCAGCATTTT
CDR3: CASSPLTYEVARQPQHF
D: NA
V: TRBV7-9
size: few
J: TRBJ1-5

DNA: TGTGCCATCAGTGAGTCGAATTCGATAGCTGGAAACACCATATATTTT
CDR3: CAISESNSIAGNTIYF
D: NA
V: TRBV10-3
size: few
J: TRBJ1-3